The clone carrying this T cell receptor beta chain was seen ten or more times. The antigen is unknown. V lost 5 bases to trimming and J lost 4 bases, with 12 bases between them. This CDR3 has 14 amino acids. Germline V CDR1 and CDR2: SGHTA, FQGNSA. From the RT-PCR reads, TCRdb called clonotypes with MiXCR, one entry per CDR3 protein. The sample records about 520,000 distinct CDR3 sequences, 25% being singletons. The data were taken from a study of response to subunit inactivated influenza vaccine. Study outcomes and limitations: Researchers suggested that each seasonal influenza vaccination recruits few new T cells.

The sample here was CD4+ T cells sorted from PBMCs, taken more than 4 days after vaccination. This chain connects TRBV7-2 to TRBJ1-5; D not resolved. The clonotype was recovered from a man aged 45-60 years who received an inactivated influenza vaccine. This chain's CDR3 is CASSPNLGNQPQHF. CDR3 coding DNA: TGTGCCAGCAGCCCTAACCTAGGTAATCAGCCCCAGCATTTT.